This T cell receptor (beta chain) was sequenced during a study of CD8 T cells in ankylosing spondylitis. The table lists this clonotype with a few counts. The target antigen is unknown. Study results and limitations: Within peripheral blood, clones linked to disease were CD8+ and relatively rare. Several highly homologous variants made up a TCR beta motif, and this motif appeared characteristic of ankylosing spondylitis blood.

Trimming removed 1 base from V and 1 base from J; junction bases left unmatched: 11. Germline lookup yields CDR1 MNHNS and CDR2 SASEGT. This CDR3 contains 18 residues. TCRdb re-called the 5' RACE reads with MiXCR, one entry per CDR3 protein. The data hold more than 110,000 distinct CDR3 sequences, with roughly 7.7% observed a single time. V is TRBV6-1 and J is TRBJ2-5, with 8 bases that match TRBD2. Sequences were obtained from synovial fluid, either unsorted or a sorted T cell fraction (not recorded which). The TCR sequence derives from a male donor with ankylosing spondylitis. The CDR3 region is CASSEGGGSGDFQETQYF. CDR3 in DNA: TGTGCCAGCAGTGAAGGAGGGGGTAGCGGGGATTTCCAAGAGACCCAGTACTTC.